The present entry profiles one TCR beta chain with its context. Its specific antigen is unknown. Within one base of it there is no much larger clone, and no base qualities were kept. The TCR beta CDR3 regions were amplified from the RNA transcripts. The TCR CDR3 was subjected to a first round of RT-PCR using the HTBI primer set and the Qiagen OneStep RT-PCR kit. Libraries were constructed in a second round of multiplex PCR, after which size selection and purification were carried out. Sequencing of the libraries was done on an Illumina HiSeq2000 using paired-end 100 bp reads. In the authors' own workflow: Raw data were processed with SOAPnuke, discarding reads with adapters, uncalled bases, mean Phred below 15, or no exact constant-primer or identifier match. High-quality paired reads were merged with COPE v1.2.5, and unique nucleotide sequences were defined as clonotypes. Clonotypes were aligned to IMGT TRBV, TRBD and TRBJ reference segments using MiTCR v1.1. The analysis was restricted to V-J combinations with a frequency above 0.0001, which together covered 99% to 99.2% of the repertoires. A TCS score was defined as the ratio of F50 (clonal expansion) to E x V (chaos), with BLOSUM62-based TCRdist applied between CDR3 peptides within each V-J. Welch's t-statistics and random forest reduced around 510 V-J features to about 12, which were used in a naive Bayes classifier (R e1071). TCRdb handled the public reads itself, with Q25 trimming in fastp and clone calling in MiXCR, and kept productive beta chains. Under each unique CDR3 protein, matching rows form one entry showing the most common genes and DNA. The V and J calls shown here were made by TCRdb, not taken from the authors' results. This sample holds fewer than 250,000 distinct CDR3 sequences; 15% to 20% were observed only once. The top ten hold roughly 50% of the sample.

This sample is part of a study of T cells in Graves' hyperthyroidism and ophthalmopathy (dated by TCRdb to the late 2010s). With respect to the entire study: Peripheral blood samples were taken at the time of initial diagnosis, prior to any treatment. The 90 to 100 discovery patients were randomly split 7:3 into training and test sets. To identify TCR V-J signatures that set the groups apart, the researchers used a discovery cohort of about a hundred patients, made up of around 40 with Graves' ophthalmopathy and some 60 with stable Graves' hyperthyroidism. TCR Vbeta CDR3 sequencing of 140 or so peripheral blood samples (43 ophthalmopathy, 75 hyperthyroidism and roughly 17 progressor patients) is reported in the paper. In addition, the study compared T-cell repertoires in thyroid tissue and in blood from about 6 Graves' hyperthyroidism patients. An independent validation cohort of about 19 hyperthyroidism patients and about 15 patients who later progressed to ophthalmopathy tested prospective prediction of ophthalmopathy. After sampling, hyperthyroidism patients received methimazole starting at 30 mg daily, and ophthalmopathy patients received high-dose intravenous methylprednisolone. The full study reports these points: No statistical method was used to fix the sample size in advance, and group allocation was not hidden from the investigators. A 13 V-J signature model separated ophthalmopathy from stable hyperthyroidism, with approximately 87% sensitivity and roughly 82% specificity in cross-validation and 80%/75% in testing. In validation, the model predicted progression to ophthalmopathy a median of 6.5 months before onset, with approximately 71% sensitivity and just under 75% specificity. Most expanded thyroid clonotypes (frequency above 0.001) were also detected in blood, a finding suggesting that blood repertoires may reflect thyroid immune responses.

Stable Graves' hyperthyroidism was defined as the absence of progression to ophthalmopathy over 18 months of follow-up. Hyperthyroidism patients were newly diagnosed, with disease duration under 2 months, and aged 18 to 65 years. The study excluded patients with uncontrolled infections, other autoimmune diseases, pregnancy or lactation. Diagnoses relied on clinical symptoms, serum thyroxine and TRAb, thyroid ultrasound and orbital computed tomography. Ficoll-Paque density gradient centrifugation was used to isolate PBMCs from approximately 10 ml of fresh peripheral blood. Total RNA was extracted using Trizol reagent, and RNA quality was assessed on an Agilent 2100 Bioanalyzer. The germline V gene yields SGHAT for CDR1 and FQNNGV for CDR2. From the cysteine through the phenylalanine, the CDR3 covers 16 amino acids. The sequence is cut down to CDR3 DNA, 48 bases in frame from base 1. The germline V end is reduced by 3 bases and the J end by 2 bases; junction bases left unmatched: 5.

The sequence joins TRBV11-2 to TRBJ2-1, with 9 bases in between that match TRBD1. Sequenced input: blood. This TCR derives from a man between 50 and 59 years old with Graves' hyperthyroidism. The nucleotides read TGTGCCAGCAGCTTTACCGGGACAGGGACCTACAATGAGCAGTTCTTC. This codes for CASSFTGTGTYNEQFF. Where the CDR3 stops, the reference TRBV11-2 and TRBJ2-1 genes take over; the full variable domain is EAGVAQSPRYKIIEKRQSVAFWCNPISGHATLYWYQQILGQGPKLLIQFQNNGVVDDSQLPKDRFSAERLKGVDSTLKIQPAKLEDSAVYLCASSFTGTGTYNEQFFGPGTRLTVL.